The 10 T cell receptor beta chains below all came from one sample that was sequenced in a study of blood T cells in healthy people across ages (dated by TCRdb to 2013 to 2016). Libraries were made using 5' RACE. The instrument was an Illumina HiSeq 2500. A second PCR of roughly 6 to 11 cycles was run with a J-beta primer mix and a sample-barcoded 5' primer. TCRdb took the public reads, trimmed them with fastp at Q25, ran MiXCR for clone calling and kept in-frame beta chains. When rows share a CDR3 protein, they turn into one entry using the most common DNA and genes. The sample data list 1.2 million to 1.5 million distinct CDR3 sequences, and approximately 59% of these were observed just once. About 6.3% of the sample rests with the top ten. Sequenced input: blood. The source of these receptors is a man between 18 and 29 years old in good health.

There are a few counts of this clonotype. The chain is built from TRBV7-9 and TRBJ2-3, with 8 bases fitting TRBD1. V lost 6 bases and J lost 0; bases outside the gene matches: 5. The germline V gene encodes CDR1 SEHNR and CDR2 FQNEAQ (reference sequence). This CDR3 region has 15 residues. In DNA, the CDR3 is TGTGCCAGCAGTAAACAGGGGGGTAGCACAGATACGCAGTATTTT. Protein product: CASSKQGGSTDTQYF.

V is TRBV11-1 and J is TRBJ2-7; 9 positions match TRBD1. The CDR3 is 14 residues long. CDR1 is SGHAT, CDR2 FQDESV, per germline (reference sequence). The V segment lost 5 bases and the J segment 7 bases; nucleotides outside the gene matches: 9. The DNA for the CDR3 is TGTGCCAGCAGCGTACGGGACAGGGCAAGTGAGCAGTACTTC. Translation gives CASSVRDRASEQYF.

This chain connects TRBV2 to TRBJ1-4, with unresolved D. This CDR3 region has 17 residues. Trimming removed 4 bases at V and 0 bases at J, with 15 bases between. Germline values: CDR1 SNHLY, CDR2 FYNNEI. CDR3 residues: CASSVSPSRSTNEKLFF. The CDR3 DNA reads as TGTGCCAGCAGTGTATCCCCCTCCAGATCAACTAATGAAAAACTGTTTTTT.

This clonotype was observed a single time. The V gene is TRBV20-1, the J gene TRBJ2-7; D could derive from TRBD1 or TRBD2 (6 bases each). CDR3 length: 13 amino acids. CDR1 is DFQATT, CDR2 SNEGSKA, per germline (reference sequence). V gave up 5 bases and J gave up 5 bases, with 16 bases separating them. CDR3 sequence: CSASKGGRNEQYF. CDR3 bases: TGCAGTGCTTCAAAGGGGGGTAGGAACGAGCAGTACTTC.

V and J are TRBV5-1 and TRBJ2-4; no reliable D call. This CDR3 contains 14 residues. Germline V gives CDR1 SGHRS, CDR2 YFSETQ. Trimming took off 0 bases at V and 5 bases at J, with 9 bases between the two ends. DNA of the CDR3: TGCGCCAGCAGCTTGGAAGGGTCGGAAAACATTCAGTACTTC. Protein: CASSLEGSENIQYF. The entire variable domain, with the rest obtained from reference TRBV5-1 and TRBJ2-4, is as follows: KAGVTQTPRYLIKTRGQQVTLSCSPISGHRSVSWYQQTPGQGLQFLFEYFSETQRNKGNFPGRFSGRQFSNSRSEMNVSTLELGDSALYLCASSLEGSENIQYFGAGTRLSVL.

This clonotype was seen just once. The chain employs TRBV7-9 and TRBJ1-4; D ambiguous. The V and J ends lost 3 bases and 6 bases respectively, with 11 bases between them. There are 14 residues in the CDR3. From germline, CDR1 is SEHNR and CDR2 FQNEAQ (reference sequence). Here the CDR3 DNA reads TGTGCCAGCAGCTTCCGGGAGGGTTATGAAAAACTGTTTTTT. Residues: CASSFREGYEKLFF.

V gene TRBV12-3 or TRBV12-4 combines with J gene TRBJ1-4, with 7 bases aligning to TRBD1. After removal of 1 base from V and 0 bases from J, the junction contained 2 bases not matched to a gene. CDR3 size: 16 residues. CDR3 amino acids: CASSLEDRSTNEKLFF. In DNA form, the CDR3 reads TGTGCCAGCAGTTTAGAGGACAGGTCAACTAATGAAAAACTGTTTTTT.

This rearrangement joins TRBV5-6 to TRBJ1-1; a possible D gene is TRBD1 (6 bases). Trimming stripped 0 bases from V and 6 bases from J, with 15 bases between. Germline loops: CDR1 SGHDT, CDR2 YYEEEE. The CDR3 runs to 15 residues. The CDR3 protein is CASSLVRGAGSEAFF. The CDR3 region has the DNA TGTGCCAGCAGCTTGGTGCGGGGGGCAGGGTCTGAAGCTTTCTTT.

The chain links TRBV7-9 to TRBJ2-1; D not certain. The DNA matches TRBJ2-7 better at its end, which makes the J call doubtful. Germline V gene data show CDR1 as SEHNR and CDR2 as FQNEAQ (reference sequence). The CDR3 totals 14 residues. The CDR3 DNA reads as TGTGCCAGCAGCTCAGTCGGCCTCGCCTACGAGCAGTACTTC. This sequence encodes CASSSVGLAYEQYF.

This clonotype was seen a few times. CDR3 sequence reads: CASSQGYRDRFQETQYF. The CDR3 nucleotides are TGCGCCAGCAGCCAAGGGTACCGGGACAGGTTTCAAGAGACCCAGTACTTC. This chain joins TRBV4-1 and TRBJ2-5; 8 bases line up with TRBD1. The CDR3 has 17 amino acids. Germline V lookup: CDR1 MGHRA, CDR2 YSYEKL. Trimming at V came to 1 base and at J to 2 bases, leaving 9 bases not matched to a gene.